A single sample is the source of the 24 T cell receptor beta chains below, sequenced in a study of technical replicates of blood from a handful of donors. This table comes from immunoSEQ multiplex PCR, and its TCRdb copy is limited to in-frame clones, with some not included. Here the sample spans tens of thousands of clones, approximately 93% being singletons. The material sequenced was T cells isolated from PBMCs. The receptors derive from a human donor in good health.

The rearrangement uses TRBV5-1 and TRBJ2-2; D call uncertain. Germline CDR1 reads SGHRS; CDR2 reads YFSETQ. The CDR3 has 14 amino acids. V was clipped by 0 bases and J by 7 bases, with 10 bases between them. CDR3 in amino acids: CASSLGQFIGELFF. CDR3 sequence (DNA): TGCGCCAGCAGCTTGGGTCAGTTTATCGGGGAGCTGTTTTTT.

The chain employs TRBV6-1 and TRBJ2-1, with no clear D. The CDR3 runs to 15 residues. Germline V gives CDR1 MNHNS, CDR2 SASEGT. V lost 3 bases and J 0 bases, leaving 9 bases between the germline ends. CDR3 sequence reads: CASSDTVSSYNEQFF. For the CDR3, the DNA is TGTGCCAGCAGTGACACTGTTTCCTCCTACAATGAGCAGTTCTTC.

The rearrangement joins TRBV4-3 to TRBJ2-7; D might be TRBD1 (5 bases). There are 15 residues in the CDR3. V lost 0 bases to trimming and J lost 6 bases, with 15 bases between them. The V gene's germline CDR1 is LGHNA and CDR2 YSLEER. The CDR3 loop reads CASSQEGPGWGEQYF. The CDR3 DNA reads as TGCGCCAGCAGCCAAGAAGGGCCAGGGTGGGGCGAGCAGTACTTC.

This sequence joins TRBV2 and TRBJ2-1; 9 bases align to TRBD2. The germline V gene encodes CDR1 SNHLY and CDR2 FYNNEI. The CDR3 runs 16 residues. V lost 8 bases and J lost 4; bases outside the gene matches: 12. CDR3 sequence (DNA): TGTGCCAGCGGGGTATTAGCGGGAGAGATATACAATGAGCAGTTCTTC. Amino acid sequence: CASGVLAGEIYNEQFF. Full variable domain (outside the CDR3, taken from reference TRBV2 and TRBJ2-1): EPEVTQTPSHQVTQMGQEVILRCVPISNHLYFYWYRQILGQKVEFLVSFYNNEISEKSEIFDDQFSVERPDGSNFTLKIRSTKLEDSAMYFCASGVLAGEIYNEQFFGPGTRLTVL.

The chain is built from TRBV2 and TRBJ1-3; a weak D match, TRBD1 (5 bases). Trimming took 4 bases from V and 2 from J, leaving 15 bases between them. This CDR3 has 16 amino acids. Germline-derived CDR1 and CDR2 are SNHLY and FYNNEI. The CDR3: CASSVSDSHTGNTIYF. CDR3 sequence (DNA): TGTGCCAGCAGTGTCTCAGACAGCCATACTGGAAACACCATATATTTT.

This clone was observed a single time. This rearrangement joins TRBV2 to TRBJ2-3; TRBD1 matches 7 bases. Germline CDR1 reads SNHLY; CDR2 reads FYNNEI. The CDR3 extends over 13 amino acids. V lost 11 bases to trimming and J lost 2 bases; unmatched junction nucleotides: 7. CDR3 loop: CAVYRGITDTQYF. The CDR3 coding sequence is TGTGCCGTTTACAGGGGAATCACAGATACGCAGTATTTT.

For the CDR3, the DNA is TGTGCCAGCAGGGGACAGGGGGCGCGGGATACGCAGTATTTT. This translates into CASRGQGARDTQYF. This sequence joins TRBV25-1 and TRBJ2-3; 12 nucleotides agree with TRBD1. Germline V gene sequence: CDR1 MGHDK, CDR2 SYGVNS. J lost 6 bases, V lost 6 bases, and 4 bases had no gene match. This CDR3 has 14 residues.

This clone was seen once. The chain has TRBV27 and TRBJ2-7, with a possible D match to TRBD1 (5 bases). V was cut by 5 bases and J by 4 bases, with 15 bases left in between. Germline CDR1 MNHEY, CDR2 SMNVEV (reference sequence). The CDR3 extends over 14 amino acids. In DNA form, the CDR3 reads TGTGCCAGCAGTAGCCTTGGGGCAGTATACGAGCAGTACTTC. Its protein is CASSSLGAVYEQYF.

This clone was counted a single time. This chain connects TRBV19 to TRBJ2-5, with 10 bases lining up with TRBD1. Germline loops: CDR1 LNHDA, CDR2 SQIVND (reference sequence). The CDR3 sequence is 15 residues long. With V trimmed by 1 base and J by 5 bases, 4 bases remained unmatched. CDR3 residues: CASSIGTGGGETQYF. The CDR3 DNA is TGTGCCAGTAGTATAGGGACAGGGGGTGGGGAGACCCAGTACTTC.

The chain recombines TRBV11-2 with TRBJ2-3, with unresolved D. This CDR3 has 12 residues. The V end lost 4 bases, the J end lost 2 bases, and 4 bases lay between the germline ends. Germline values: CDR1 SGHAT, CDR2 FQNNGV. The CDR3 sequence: CASSSYTDTQYF. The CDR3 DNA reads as TGTGCCAGCAGCTCTTACACAGATACGCAGTATTTT.

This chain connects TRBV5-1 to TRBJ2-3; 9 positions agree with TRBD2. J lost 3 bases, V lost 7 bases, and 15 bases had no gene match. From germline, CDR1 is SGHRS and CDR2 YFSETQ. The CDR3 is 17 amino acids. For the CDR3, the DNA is TGCGCCAGCCAAACCGGACTAGCGCGAATTGGGACAGATACGCAGTATTTT. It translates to CASQTGLARIGTDTQYF.

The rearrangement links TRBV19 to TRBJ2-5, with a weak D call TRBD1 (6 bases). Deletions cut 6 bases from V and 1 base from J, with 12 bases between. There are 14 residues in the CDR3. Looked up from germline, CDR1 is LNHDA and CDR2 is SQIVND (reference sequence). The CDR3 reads CASRTDSPQETQYF. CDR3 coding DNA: TGTGCCAGTAGAACGGACAGTCCCCAAGAGACCCAGTACTTC.

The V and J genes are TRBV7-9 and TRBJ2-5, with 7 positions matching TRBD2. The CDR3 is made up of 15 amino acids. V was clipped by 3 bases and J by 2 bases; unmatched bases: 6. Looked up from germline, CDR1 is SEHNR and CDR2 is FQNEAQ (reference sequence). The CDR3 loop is CASSLLLAVQETQYF. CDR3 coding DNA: TGTGCCAGCAGCTTGCTGCTAGCGGTTCAAGAGACCCAGTACTTC. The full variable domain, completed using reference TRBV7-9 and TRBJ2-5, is DTGVSQNPRHKITKRGQNVTFRCDPISEHNRLYWYRQTLGQGPEFLTYFQNEAQLEKSRLLSDRFSAERPKGSFSTLEIQRTEQGDSAMYLCASSLLLAVQETQYFGPGTRLLVL.

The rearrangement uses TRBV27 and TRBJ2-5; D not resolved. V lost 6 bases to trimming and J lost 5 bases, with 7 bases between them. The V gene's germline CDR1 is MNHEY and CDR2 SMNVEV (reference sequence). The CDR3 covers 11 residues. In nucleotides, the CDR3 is TGTGCCAGCAGATCCAGGGAGACCCAGTACTTC. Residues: CASRSRETQYF.

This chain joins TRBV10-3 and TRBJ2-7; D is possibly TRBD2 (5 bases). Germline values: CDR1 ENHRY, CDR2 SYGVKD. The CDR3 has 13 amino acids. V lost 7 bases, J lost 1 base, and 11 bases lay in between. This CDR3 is CAIIGGASYEQYF. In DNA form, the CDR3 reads TGTGCCATCATAGGAGGCGCTTCCTACGAGCAGTACTTC.

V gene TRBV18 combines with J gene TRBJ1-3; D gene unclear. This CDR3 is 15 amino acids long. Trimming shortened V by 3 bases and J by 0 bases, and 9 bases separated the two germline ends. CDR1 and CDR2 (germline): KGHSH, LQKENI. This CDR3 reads CASSPPTYSGNTIYF. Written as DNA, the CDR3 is TGTGCCAGCTCACCTCCCACCTACTCTGGAAACACCATATATTTT. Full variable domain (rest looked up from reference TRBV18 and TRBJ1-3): NAGVMQNPRHLVRRRGQEARLRCSPMKGHSHVYWYRQLPEEGLKFMVYLQKENIIDESGMPKERFSAEFPKEGPSILRIQQVVRGDSAAYFCASSPPTYSGNTIYFGEGSWLTVV.

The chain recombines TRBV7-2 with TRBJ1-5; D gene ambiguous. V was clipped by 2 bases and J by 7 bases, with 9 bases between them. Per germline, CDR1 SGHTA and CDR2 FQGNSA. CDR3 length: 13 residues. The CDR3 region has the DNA TGTGCCAGCAGCTTATCCCCAAAACAGCCCCAGCATTTT. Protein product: CASSLSPKQPQHF. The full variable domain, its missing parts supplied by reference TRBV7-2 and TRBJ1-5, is GAGVSQSPSNKVTEKGKDVELRCDPISGHTALYWYRQSLGQGLEFLIYFQGNSAPDKSGLPSDRFSAERTGGSVSTLTIQRTQQEDSAVYLCASSLSPKQPQHFGDGTRLSIL.

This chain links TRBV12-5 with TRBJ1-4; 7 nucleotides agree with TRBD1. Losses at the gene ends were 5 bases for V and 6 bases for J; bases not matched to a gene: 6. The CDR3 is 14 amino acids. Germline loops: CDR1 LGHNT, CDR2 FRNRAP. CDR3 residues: CASGLGQPDEKLFF. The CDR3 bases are TGTGCTAGTGGTCTGGGACAGCCTGATGAAAAACTGTTTTTT.

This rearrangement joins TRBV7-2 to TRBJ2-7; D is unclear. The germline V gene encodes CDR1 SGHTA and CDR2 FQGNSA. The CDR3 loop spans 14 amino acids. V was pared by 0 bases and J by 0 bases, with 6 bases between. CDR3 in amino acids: CASSLAQVSYEQYF. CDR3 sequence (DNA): TGTGCCAGCAGCTTAGCGCAGGTCTCCTACGAGCAGTACTTC.

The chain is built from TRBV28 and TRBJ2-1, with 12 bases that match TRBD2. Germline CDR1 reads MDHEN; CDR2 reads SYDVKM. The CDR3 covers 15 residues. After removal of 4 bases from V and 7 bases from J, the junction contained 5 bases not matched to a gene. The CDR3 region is CASSSPSGRGNEQFF. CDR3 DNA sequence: TGTGCCAGCAGTTCTCCTAGCGGGAGGGGGAATGAGCAGTTCTTC. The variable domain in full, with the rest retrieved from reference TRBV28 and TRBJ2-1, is DVKVTQSSRYLVKRTGEKVFLECVQDMDHENMFWYRQDPGLGLRLIYFSYDVKMKEKGDIPEGYSVSREKKERFSLILESASTNQTSMYLCASSSPSGRGNEQFFGPGTRLTVL.

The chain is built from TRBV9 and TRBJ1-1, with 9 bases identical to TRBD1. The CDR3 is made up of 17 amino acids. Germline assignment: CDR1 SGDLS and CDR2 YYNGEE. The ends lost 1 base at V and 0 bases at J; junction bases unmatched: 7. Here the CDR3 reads CASSVTGGRSLNTEAFF. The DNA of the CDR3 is TGTGCCAGCAGCGTAACAGGGGGCCGGAGTTTGAACACTGAAGCTTTCTTT.

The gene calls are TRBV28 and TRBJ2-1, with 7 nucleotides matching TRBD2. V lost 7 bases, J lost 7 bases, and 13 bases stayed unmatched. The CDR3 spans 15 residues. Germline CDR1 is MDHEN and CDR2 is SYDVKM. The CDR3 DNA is TGTGCCAGCATCAATAGAATGGGGGAGGGTAATGAGCAGTTCTTC. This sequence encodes CASINRMGEGNEQFF.

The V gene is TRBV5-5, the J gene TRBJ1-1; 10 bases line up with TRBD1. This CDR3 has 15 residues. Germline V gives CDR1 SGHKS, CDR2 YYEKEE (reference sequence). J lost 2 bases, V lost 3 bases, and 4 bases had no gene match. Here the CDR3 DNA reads TGTGCCAGCAGCTGGGACAGGGGCGTAAACACTGAAGCTTTCTTT. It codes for CASSWDRGVNTEAFF.

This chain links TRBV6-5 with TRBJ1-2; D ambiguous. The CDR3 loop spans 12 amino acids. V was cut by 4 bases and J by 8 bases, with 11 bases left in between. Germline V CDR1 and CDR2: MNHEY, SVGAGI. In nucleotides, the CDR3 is TGTGCCAGCAGTTTCCCCGGGGAAGGCTACACCTTC. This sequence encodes CASSFPGEGYTF.